These 14 T cell receptor beta chains originate from one sample sequenced in a study of cytomegalovirus exposure and HLA in healthy donors. PCR involved 60 Vbeta and 13 Jbeta primers. Using immunoSEQ multiplex PCR, the repertoire was profiled, and TCRdb retains in-frame clones only, with some absent. Altogether roughly 110,000 clones are present, less than 70% being singletons, with the ten largest covering 2.2%. What was sequenced was PBMCs. The receptors originated from a woman aged 25 to 39 in good health and CMV-seronegative.

The genes are TRBV27 and TRBJ2-1; 14 nucleotides line up with TRBD2. The V gene end was trimmed by 4 bases and the J gene end by 6 bases; junction bases not matched to a gene: 2. Germline V gives CDR1 MNHEY, CDR2 SMNVEV (reference sequence). The length of the CDR3 is 15 residues. CDR3 nucleotide sequence: TGTGCCAGCAGTTATGGGACTAGCGGGAGCAATGAGCAGTTCTTC. Protein product: CASSYGTSGSNEQFF.

This chain joins TRBV30 and TRBJ2-1; 9 nucleotides align to TRBD2. Per germline, CDR1 GTSNPN and CDR2 SVGIG (reference sequence). V lost 4 bases to trimming and J lost 7 bases; unmatched junction nucleotides: 5. The length of the CDR3 is 13 residues. The CDR3 loop is CAWTSGDFNEQFF. Here the CDR3 DNA reads TGTGCCTGGACTAGCGGGGATTTTAATGAGCAGTTCTTC. The full variable domain, with the rest looked up from reference TRBV30 and TRBJ2-1, is SQTIHQWPATLVQPVGSPLSLECTVEGTSNPNLYWYRQAAGRGLQLLFYSVGIGQISSEVPQNLSASRPQDRQFILSSKKLLLSDSGFYLCAWTSGDFNEQFFGPGTRLTVL.

The chain joins TRBV28 to TRBJ2-3; 8 bases fit TRBD2. V gave up 7 bases and J gave up 2 bases; unmatched junction bases: 14. This CDR3 comprises 17 residues. Germline lookup yields CDR1 MDHEN and CDR2 SYDVKM. The CDR3 loop reads CASTDGGAGGLTDTQYF. The CDR3 nucleotides read TGTGCCAGCACGGACGGGGGTGCGGGAGGCCTCACAGATACGCAGTATTTT.

The chain has TRBV4-3 and TRBJ2-7, with D unresolved. Per germline, CDR1 LGHNA and CDR2 YSLEER. V was cut by 1 base and J by 3 bases, with 7 bases left in between. The CDR3 consists of 13 residues. The CDR3 loop is CASSQGANYEQYF. The CDR3 nucleotides read TGCGCCAGCAGCCAAGGGGCGAACTACGAGCAGTACTTC.

The V and J genes are TRBV4-1 and TRBJ1-2; 8 bases agree with TRBD1. V shed 2 bases, J shed 3 bases, and the junction held 8 bases outside the gene matches. CDR3 length: 16 residues. The germline V gene has CDR1 MGHRA and CDR2 YSYEKL. CDR3 amino acids: CASSQPTDRVDYGYTF. CDR3 coding DNA: TGCGCCAGCAGCCAACCTACGGACAGGGTTGACTATGGCTACACCTTC.

The J gene is TRBJ1-2, the V gene TRBV7-2, with 7 nucleotides matching TRBD1. Germline CDR1 is SGHTA and CDR2 is FQGNSA. CDR3 length: 15 amino acids. V gave up 1 base and J gave up 5 bases; unmatched junction bases: 7. In nucleotides, the CDR3 is TGTGCCAGCAGCTTAGGGGGGACAGCCGCTTATGGCTACACCTTC. This translates into CASSLGGTAAYGYTF.

This chain uses TRBV5-4 with TRBJ1-4; TRBD1 matches at 8 bases. The ends lost 4 bases at V and 2 bases at J; junction bases unmatched: 10. Germline assignment: CDR1 SGHNT and CDR2 YYREEE (reference sequence). The CDR3 spans 17 residues. CDR3 sequence (DNA): TGTGCCAGCAGCCTCGGACAGGGAGGGGGTACTAATGAAAAACTGTTTTTT. Translation: CASSLGQGGGTNEKLFF.

This sequence joins TRBV7-9 and TRBJ2-5; D gene uncertain. Germline loops: CDR1 SEHNR, CDR2 FQNEAQ (reference sequence). This CDR3 spans 13 amino acids. V was trimmed by 2 bases and J by 2 bases, leaving 6 bases between them. The CDR3 DNA sequence: TGTGCCAGCAGCTTAAACAGACAAGAGACCCAGTACTTC. It is translated as CASSLNRQETQYF. Together with reference TRBV7-9 and TRBJ2-5, the CDR3 gives the full variable domain: DTGVSQNPRHKITKRGQNVTFRCDPISEHNRLYWYRQTLGQGPEFLTYFQNEAQLEKSRLLSDRFSAERPKGSFSTLEIQRTEQGDSAMYLCASSLNRQETQYFGPGTRLLVL.

CDR3 loop: CASSIVLDGGYTF. For the CDR3, the DNA is TGTGCCAGTAGTATAGTCCTAGACGGTGGCTACACCTTC. V is TRBV19 and J is TRBJ1-2; D unclear. Germline values: CDR1 LNHDA, CDR2 SQIVND (reference sequence). This CDR3 has 13 amino acids. V was clipped by 1 base and J by 7 bases, with 10 bases between them. Filled out from reference TRBV19 and TRBJ1-2, the complete variable domain reads DGGITQSPKYLFRKEGQNVTLSCEQNLNHDAMYWYRQDPGQGLRLIYYSQIVNDFQKGDIAEGYSVSREKKESFPLTVTSAQKNPTAFYLCASSIVLDGGYTFGSGTRLTVV.

V and J are TRBV4-1 and TRBJ2-7, with 7 positions matching TRBD2. The CDR3 has 16 amino acids. The V gene's germline CDR1 is MGHRA and CDR2 YSYEKL. Unmatched junction bases numbered 5, after V lost 0 bases and J lost 0 bases. In nucleotides, the CDR3 is TGCGCCAGCAGCCAAGATGATCGGACTAGCTCCTACGAGCAGTACTTC. Residues: CASSQDDRTSSYEQYF.

This clone has more than one count but fewer than ten. The chain employs TRBV27 and TRBJ2-3; D not certain. Trimming pared 0 bases from V and 6 bases from J, leaving 7 bases between. This CDR3 region has 13 residues. Per germline, CDR1 MNHEY and CDR2 SMNVEV (reference sequence). DNA for the CDR3: TGTGCCAGCAGTTTATCATCCGTGGATACGCAGTATTTT. Amino acids: CASSLSSVDTQYF.

The J gene is TRBJ1-5, the V gene TRBV6-1, with D possibly TRBD1 on 6 matching bases. The CDR3 covers 13 residues. The ends were cut back, 7 bases at V and 1 base at J, with 8 bases in the middle. CDR1 and CDR2 from the germline V gene are MNHNS and SASEGT. CDR3: CASNGQSNQPQHF. For the CDR3, the DNA is TGTGCCAGCAACGGACAGAGCAATCAGCCCCAGCATTTT.

The chain recombines TRBV18 with TRBJ2-7; 9 bases map to TRBD2. The junction had 12 bases not matched to a gene; V was cut back by 5 bases and J by 4 bases. In germline, CDR1 is KGHSH, CDR2 LQKENI. The CDR3 is 16 amino acids. CDR3 sequence (DNA): TGTGCCAGCTCAGAATCAAGACTAGCGGCAGGTTACGAGCAGTACTTC. Residues: CASSESRLAAGYEQYF.

The V gene is TRBV7-2, the J gene TRBJ1-5; 8 positions agree with TRBD1. This CDR3 spans 14 amino acids. J was trimmed by 6 bases and V by 3 bases; bases with no gene match: 4. The germline V gene encodes CDR1 SGHTA and CDR2 FQGNSA. The DNA of the CDR3 is TGTGCCAGCAGCTTGACAGGGGTGAGTCAGCCCCAGCATTTT. It codes for CASSLTGVSQPQHF.